These 22 T cell receptor beta chains were all obtained from the same sample, sequenced in a study of OX40 agonist ivuxolimab in advanced cancers. Sequenced by immunoSEQ multiplex PCR; TCRdb stores in-frame clones only, minus some. The sample has around 50,000 clones, about 83% seen once. Specimen: CD4+ or CD8+ T cells sorted from blood, collected in a trial of the OX40 agonist ivuxolimab. These receptors came from an adult with an advanced solid tumor such as melanoma, head and neck, liver or kidney cancer.

The gene calls are TRBV9 and TRBJ2-2; possibly TRBD2 for D (5 bases). Germline-derived CDR1 and CDR2 are SGDLS and YYNGEE. The CDR3 extends over 13 amino acids. V lost 0 bases to trimming and J lost 6 bases, with 6 bases between them. Written as DNA, the CDR3 is TGTGCCAGCAGCGTAGTAGCGTCCGGGGAGCTGTTTTTT. Translated, it gives CASSVVASGELFF.

The rearrangement uses TRBV11-2 and TRBJ2-5; D not resolved. Trimming took off 2 bases at V and 4 bases at J, with 8 bases between the two ends. Germline CDR1 SGHAT, CDR2 FQNNGV. The CDR3 runs 13 residues. The chain's CDR3 is CASSLSATETQYF. CDR3 DNA sequence: TGTGCCAGCAGCTTATCGGCGACAGAGACCCAGTACTTC.

The chain uses TRBV5-7 and TRBJ2-7; 11 bases match TRBD1. TRBV5-7 is placed among ORFs of uncertain function. After removal of 4 bases from V and 3 bases from J, the junction contained 12 bases not matched to a gene. The CDR3 contains 17 residues. CDR3 nucleotides: TGTGCCAGCAGCACACCTATTCCGGGACAGGGGGTCTACGAGCAGTACTTC. Translated, it gives CASSTPIPGQGVYEQYF.

J is TRBJ1-1 and V is TRBV5-1; D perhaps matches TRBD1 (6 bases). Per the germline V gene, CDR1 is SGHRS and CDR2 is YFSETQ. Deletions cut 5 bases from V and 1 base from J, with 9 bases between. CDR3 length: 13 amino acids. CDR3 sequence: CASSSGQNTEAFF. The CDR3 DNA reads TGCGCCAGCAGTTCGGGACAGAACACTGAAGCTTTCTTT.

This clone was counted once. The V and J genes are TRBV6-1 and TRBJ2-1, with TRBD2 matching 8 bases. Trimming cost V 3 bases and J 5 bases; bases outside gene matches: 12. The CDR3 runs 17 residues. Germline V gives CDR1 MNHNS, CDR2 SASEGT. For the CDR3, the DNA is TGTGCCAGCAGTGAGAGACTAGCGAGGAGGTTGAACAATGAGCAGTTCTTC. This gives the protein CASSERLARRLNNEQFF.

The gene calls are TRBV7-9 and TRBJ2-1; no reliable D call. The V end was cut by 3 bases, the J end by 7 bases, with 7 bases between. CDR1 SEHNR and CDR2 FQNEAQ come from the germline V gene (reference sequence). The CDR3 covers 12 residues. CDR3 DNA: TGTGCCAGCAGCTTTAGTTGGAATGAGCAGTTCTTC. It translates to CASSFSWNEQFF. The variable domain in full, completed from reference TRBV7-9 and TRBJ2-1, reads DTGVSQNPRHKITKRGQNVTFRCDPISEHNRLYWYRQTLGQGPEFLTYFQNEAQLEKSRLLSDRFSAERPKGSFSTLEIQRTEQGDSAMYLCASSFSWNEQFFGPGTRLTVL.

CDR3 sequence reads: CASSTDFGAYNEQFF. The CDR3 coding sequence is TGCGCCAGCAGCACGGACTTTGGCGCCTACAATGAGCAGTTCTTC. The genes are TRBV5-1 and TRBJ2-1, with D possibly matching TRBD2 (5 bases). Germline V CDR1 and CDR2: SGHRS, YFSETQ. The CDR3 totals 15 residues. Trimming shortened V by 4 bases and J by 2 bases, and 13 bases separated the two germline ends.

The chain couples TRBV30 to TRBJ2-7; weak D call: TRBD1 (6 bases). The CDR3 loop spans 13 amino acids. Trimming left V 0 bases short and J 3 bases short, with 9 bases between. Germline CDR1 GTSNPN, CDR2 SVGIG (reference sequence). CDR3 DNA sequence: TGTGCCTGGAGTGTACCACAGGGCTACGAGCAGTACTTC. It encodes CAWSVPQGYEQYF. Full variable domain (rest looked up from reference TRBV30 and TRBJ2-7): SQTIHQWPATLVQPVGSPLSLECTVEGTSNPNLYWYRQAAGRGLQLLFYSVGIGQISSEVPQNLSASRPQDRQFILSSKKLLLSDSGFYLCAWSVPQGYEQYFGPGTRLTVT.

This chain joins TRBV5-1 and TRBJ2-7, with TRBD2 matching over 15 bases. This CDR3 is built from 16 residues. V shed 3 bases and J 7 bases; nucleotides not matched to a gene: 8. CDR1 is SGHRS, CDR2 YFSETQ, per germline. This CDR3 is CASSSGLAGGIREQYF. CDR3 DNA: TGCGCCAGCAGCTCGGGACTAGCGGGAGGTATTAGGGAGCAGTACTTC.

The CDR3 is CASSLLWDTEAFF. The CDR3, as DNA: TGTGCCAGCAGCTTACTTTGGGACACTGAAGCTTTCTTT. The V call is TRBV11-1, the J call TRBJ1-1; no firm D call. The germline V and J ends were trimmed by 2 bases and 3 bases, with 7 bases remaining between them. Looked up from germline, CDR1 is SGHAT and CDR2 is FQDESV (reference sequence). This CDR3 is built from 13 residues.

This clone was seen a few times. The chain employs TRBV5-5 and TRBJ1-1; TRBD1 aligns across 8 bases. The CDR3 spans 15 residues. V shed 4 bases and J 1 base; nucleotides not matched to a gene: 6. Germline CDR1 reads SGHKS; CDR2 reads YYEKEE (reference sequence). The CDR3 nucleotides read TGTGCCAGCAGCACTTACGGGACAGGGAACACTGAAGCTTTCTTT. This gives the protein CASSTYGTGNTEAFF.

The chain couples TRBV5-6 to TRBJ2-7; 11 bases are a match to TRBD1. V trimming: 1 base; J trimming: 6 bases; junction bases outside the gene matches: 3. Germline loops: CDR1 SGHDT, CDR2 YYEEEE. The CDR3 totals 14 residues. The CDR3 DNA reads TGTGCCAGCAGCTTGTACGGGACAGGGGGCGAGCAGTACTTC. Translating it yields CASSLYGTGGEQYF.

This chain links TRBV14 with TRBJ2-2; D gene unclear. Trimming took off 4 bases at V and 1 base at J, with 13 bases between the two ends. The CDR3 has 16 amino acids. Germline V gene sequence: CDR1 SGHDN, CDR2 FVKESK. CDR3 sequence: CASSPDSLRNTGELFF. The CDR3 bases are TGTGCCAGCAGCCCCGATAGTTTACGGAACACCGGGGAGCTGTTTTTT.

The chain recombines TRBV4-2 with TRBJ2-2; 10 positions match TRBD2. V dropped 3 bases and J dropped 3; count of bases not matched to a gene: 4. Germline V gives CDR1 LGHNA, CDR2 YNFKEQ. The CDR3 sequence is 16 residues long. CDR3 DNA: TGTGCCAGCAGCCAGACAGGGACTAGCGACACCGGGGAGCTGTTTTTT. Protein: CASSQTGTSDTGELFF.

The chain uses TRBV4-2 and TRBJ2-7; perhaps D is TRBD1 or TRBD2 (6 bases each). The germline V and J ends were trimmed by 4 bases and 4 bases, with 14 bases remaining between them. CDR3 length: 14 amino acids. CDR1 and CDR2 (germline): LGHNA, YNFKEQ. CDR3 coding DNA: TGTGCCAGCAGCCCGGGGGCAGGGTGGTACGAGCAGTACTTC. It specifies CASSPGAGWYEQYF.

The chain links TRBV30 to TRBJ1-4; D is possibly TRBD1 (6 bases). The germline V gene encodes CDR1 GTSNPN and CDR2 SVGIG (reference sequence). The CDR3 contains 15 residues. The V end lost 4 bases, the J end lost 3 bases, and 15 bases lay between the germline ends. CDR3 protein: CAWKSYGQPNEKLFF. The DNA of the CDR3 is TGTGCCTGGAAGTCTTATGGACAGCCTAATGAAAAACTGTTTTTT.

V and J are TRBV7-9 and TRBJ2-7, with D perhaps matching TRBD2 (6 bases). CDR1 and CDR2 (germline): SEHNR, FQNEAQ (reference sequence). V lost 5 bases and J lost 4, with 21 bases in between. CDR3 length equals 16 residues. DNA for the CDR3: TGTGCCAGCAGCCAGAGTTTAGGGGCGGGAACATACGAGCAGTACTTC. It is translated as CASSQSLGAGTYEQYF.

The chain carries TRBV6-6 and TRBJ2-7; the D is unclear. This CDR3 comprises 15 residues. In germline, CDR1 is MNHNY, CDR2 SVGAGI (reference sequence). The V end was cut by 0 bases, the J end by 7 bases, with 16 bases between. CDR3 DNA sequence: TGTGCCAGCAGTTACTCGACGGCCTCTCTGGGGGAGCAGTACTTC. Translating it yields CASSYSTASLGEQYF.

This rearrangement joins TRBV7-3 to TRBJ2-5; 8 bases line up with TRBD1. CDR1 and CDR2 from the germline V gene are SGHTA and FQGTGA. J gave up 5 bases and V 5 bases, and 10 bases lay outside the gene matches. The CDR3 has 15 amino acids. The CDR3 sequence: CASSAGTGWSETQYF. CDR3 coding DNA: TGTGCCAGCAGCGCAGGGACAGGCTGGTCGGAGACCCAGTACTTC.

The J gene is TRBJ2-2, the V gene TRBV15, with 10 bases that match TRBD2. The CDR3 has 19 residues. V trimming: 3 bases; J trimming: 1 base; junction bases outside the gene matches: 11. Germline values: CDR1 LNHNV, CDR2 YYDKDF (reference sequence). Written as DNA, the CDR3 is TGTGCCACCAGCAGCCTTATGCCCGGGACTAGCGAGAACACCGGGGAGCTGTTTTTT. Encoded protein: CATSSLMPGTSENTGELFF.

The V call is TRBV7-9, the J call TRBJ1-4, with TRBD1 as a possible D gene (5 bases). Trimming pared 0 bases from V and 8 bases from J, leaving 16 bases between. Germline CDR1 and CDR2: SEHNR and FQNEAQ (reference sequence). CDR3 length equals 16 residues. This CDR3 reads CASSLAGAGKGEKLFF. CDR3 coding DNA: TGTGCCAGCAGCTTAGCCGGGGCGGGCAAGGGCGAAAAACTGTTTTTT. The whole variable domain, filled in from reference TRBV7-9 and TRBJ1-4, reads DTGVSQNPRHKITKRGQNVTFRCDPISEHNRLYWYRQTLGQGPEFLTYFQNEAQLEKSRLLSDRFSAERPKGSFSTLEIQRTEQGDSAMYLCASSLAGAGKGEKLFFGSGTQLSVL.

The chain recombines TRBV25-1 with TRBJ2-5, with 7 bases lining up with TRBD2. There are 17 residues in the CDR3. The germline V gene has CDR1 MGHDK and CDR2 SYGVNS. The V and J ends lost 2 bases and 7 bases, in that order; junction bases with no gene match: 16. This chain's CDR3 is CASSEGGWGGRRGTQYF. In DNA form, the CDR3 reads TGTGCCAGCAGTGAAGGGGGTTGGGGAGGGCGCCGAGGGACCCAGTACTTC.